This entry lists 5 T cell receptor beta chains sequenced from one sample in a study of control samples from healthy donors and cancer patients. The assay was immunoSEQ multiplex PCR, and TCRdb's table has in-frame clones only and misses some. The sample includes 150,000 to 200,000 clones, around 89% of them seen just once. Material: blood. The receptor source for this set is a woman in her forties or fifties in good health.

The gene calls are TRBV6-2 or TRBV6-3 and TRBJ1-5; no firm D call. Germline V gene lookup returns CDR1 MNHEY and CDR2 SVGEGT. V was shortened by 5 bases and J by 4 bases, with 9 bases between the two germline ends. This CDR3 has 13 residues. CDR3 sequence reads: CASSTPPNQPQHF. As DNA, the CDR3 is TGTGCCAGCAGTACACCCCCGAATCAGCCCCAGCATTTT.

This rearrangement joins TRBV2 to TRBJ1-5; 9 nucleotides align to TRBD1. V gave up 4 bases and J gave up 5 bases; unmatched junction bases: 0. CDR1 is SNHLY, CDR2 FYNNEI, per germline. The CDR3 covers 13 residues. The CDR3 DNA follows: TGTGCCAGCAGTGGACAGGGGGATCAGCCCCAGCATTTT. Residues: CASSGQGDQPQHF.

This rearrangement joins TRBV6-2 or TRBV6-3 to TRBJ1-5; perhaps TRBD1 as D (5 bases). The CDR3 loop spans 14 amino acids. V was pared by 5 bases and J by 0 bases, with 8 bases between. CDR1 is MNHEY, CDR2 SVGEGT, per germline. CDR3: CASSQGYSNQPQHF. CDR3 DNA sequence: TGTGCCAGCAGTCAGGGATATAGCAATCAGCCCCAGCATTTT.

This rearrangement joins TRBV28 to TRBJ1-3, with D possibly TRBD1 on 6 matching bases. Germline values: CDR1 MDHEN, CDR2 SYDVKM. This CDR3 comprises 15 residues. V lost 5 bases, J lost 0 bases, and 11 bases lay in between. The CDR3 coding sequence is TGTGCCAGCAGTCCCGGGGGCAGCTCTGGAAACACCATATATTTT. It codes for CASSPGGSSGNTIYF.

V usage is TRBV5-1 and J usage is TRBJ1-3, with TRBD1 as a possible D gene (5 bases). The CDR3 is 19 residues long. The germline CDR1 and CDR2 sequences are SGHRS and YFSETQ. V lost 4 bases and J 0 bases, leaving 23 bases between the germline ends. The CDR3 bases are TGCGCCAGCAGCCCACGATTATTGGGGCAGGGTCACTCTGGAAACACCATATATTTT. It is translated as CASSPRLLGQGHSGNTIYF.